The 11 T cell receptor beta chains below come from one sample, sequenced in a study of tumor and adjacent non-tumor tissue in lung cancer. The library came from three nested PCR rounds adapted from ARM-PCR protocols. TCRdb re-analysed the multiplex PCR reads in MiXCR, keeping a single row per CDR3 protein. Of 75,000 to 95,000 distinct CDR3 sequences listed, roughly 72% are singletons. This sample's RNA came from whole unsorted tissue. The sequencing input was lung tumor tissue. These receptors came from a middle-aged woman with non-small cell lung cancer.

The chain employs TRBV11-1 and TRBJ2-1; TRBD1 matches 7 bases. The germline gives CDR1 SGHAT, CDR2 FQDESV (reference sequence). CDR3 length: 13 amino acids. CDR3 loop: CACSLHRGWDHFF. The CDR3, as DNA: TGTGCTTGCAGCTTACACAGGGGATGGGATCACTTCTTC. Looking up the rest from reference TRBV11-1 and TRBJ2-1 gives the full variable domain: EAEVAQSPRYKITEKSQAVAFWCDPISGHATLYWYRQILGQGPELLVQFQDESVVDDSQLPKDRFSAERLKGVDSTLKIQPAELGDSAMYLCACSLHRGWDHFFGPGTRLTVL.

CDR3 residues: CTGILRDGEETQYF. CDR3 bases: TGTACCGGCATCCTTCGGGACGGAGAAGAGACCCAGTACTTC. This chain connects TRBV11-3 to TRBJ2-5; D may match TRBD1 or TRBD2 (5 bases each). The length of the CDR3 is 14 residues. Germline V gives CDR1 SGHNT, CDR2 YENEEA.

With respect to this clonotype: One end of the junction is discordant with germline, which a read error may explain. The CDR3 protein is CASSYMGQVNTGELFF. In DNA, the CDR3 is TGTGCCAGCAGTTACATGGGACAAGTGAACACTGGGGAGCTGTTTTTT. The chain uses TRBV6-5 and TRBJ2-2; D possibly corresponds to TRBD1 (6 bases). The germline CDR1 and CDR2 sequences are MNHEY and SVGAGI. The CDR3 is 16 residues long.

This clonotype occurred many times. J is TRBJ2-7 and V is TRBV20-1; maybe TRBD1 (8 bases). CDR1 is DFQATT and CDR2 is SNEGSKA in the germline V gene (reference sequence). The CDR3 has 13 amino acids. As DNA, the CDR3 is TGCAGCGTCGGACAGGGAGGGAACTACGAGCAGTACTTC. It yields the protein CSVGQGGNYEQYF.

Details on this clonotype: The conserved final phenylalanine or tryptophan is absent from the CDR3, which likely points to a read error. This chain links TRBV4-2 with TRBJ2-4, with a tentative D call TRBD1 (5 bases). Trimming pared 8 bases from V and 0 bases from J, leaving 23 bases between. CDR1 LGHNA and CDR2 YNFKEQ come from the germline V gene. The CDR3 runs 18 residues. The CDR3 reads CASCPSWIDRGAKNIQYS. The CDR3 coding sequence is TGTGCCAGCTGCCCATCATGGATAGATAGGGGAGCCAAAAACATTCAGTACTCC.

A few counts support this clonotype. At one end the junction does not follow the germline gene, possibly because of a read error. This chain links TRBV11-2 with TRBJ2-7; no clear D. Germline V lookup: CDR1 SGHAT, CDR2 FQNNGV. The CDR3 is 14 amino acids. The CDR3 spells CASSFSGFVHEQCF. CDR3 bases: TGTGCTAGCAGCTTTAGTGGGTTCGTCCACGAGCAGTGCTTC.

This clonotype occurred once. The chain uses TRBV11-2 and TRBJ1-3; D is undetermined. Germline V gives CDR1 SGHAT, CDR2 FQNNGV. With 6 bases removed from V and 1 base from J, the gap between germline ends came to 13 bases. This CDR3 contains 15 residues. The CDR3 DNA reads as TGTGCCAGCAGACCTCGTGGCATTTCTGGAAACACCATATATTTT. The encoded protein is CASRPRGISGNTIYF.

The chain's CDR3 is CASIRTSGFKTQYF. The CDR3 bases are TGTGCCAGCATAAGGACTAGCGGGTTCAAGACCCAGTACTTC. V gene TRBV28 combines with J gene TRBJ2-5; 11 bases fit TRBD2. This CDR3 is 14 amino acids long. Germline V lookup: CDR1 MDHEN, CDR2 SYDVKM. V lost 7 bases, J lost 6 bases, and 7 bases stayed unmatched.

This clonotype was observed many times. This chain's CDR3 is CASSLRHSNTEAFF. The CDR3 DNA reads TGTGCCAGCAGCTTGCGACATTCCAACACTGAAGCTTTCTTT. The chain is built from TRBV5-4 and TRBJ1-1, with D uncertain. Trimming shortened V by 1 base and J by 2 bases, and 9 bases separated the two germline ends. Per germline, CDR1 SGHNT and CDR2 YYREEE (reference sequence). The CDR3 extends over 14 amino acids. The full variable domain, in which reference TRBV5-4 and TRBJ1-1 provide the parts outside the CDR3, is ETGVTQSPTHLIKTRGQQVTLRCSSQSGHNTVSWYQQALGQGPQFIFQYYREEENGRGNFPPRFSGLQFPNYSSELNVNALELDDSALYLCASSLRHSNTEAFFGQGTRLTVV.

This clonotype was seen ten or more times. The V gene is TRBV7-8, the J gene TRBJ2-5, with 8 nucleotides matching TRBD2. The CDR3 contains 16 residues. Trimming removed 4 bases from V and 3 bases from J; junction bases left unmatched: 10. Germline V lookup: CDR1 SGHVS, CDR2 FQNEAQ. CDR3 region: CASSYTPGLEEETQYF. CDR3 nucleotides: TGTGCCAGCAGCTATACACCGGGACTAGAAGAAGAGACCCAGTACTTC.

The sample holds a few counts of this clonotype. The rearrangement links TRBV7-3 to TRBJ2-3; TRBD2 agrees at 7 bases. The CDR3 covers 14 residues. CDR1 SGHTA and CDR2 FQGTGA come from the germline V gene. V trimming: 5 bases; J trimming: 3 bases; junction bases outside the gene matches: 5. The CDR3 nucleotides are TGTGCCAGCAGCGCCGGACTAGTAACAGATACGCAGTATTTT. Translation gives CASSAGLVTDTQYF.